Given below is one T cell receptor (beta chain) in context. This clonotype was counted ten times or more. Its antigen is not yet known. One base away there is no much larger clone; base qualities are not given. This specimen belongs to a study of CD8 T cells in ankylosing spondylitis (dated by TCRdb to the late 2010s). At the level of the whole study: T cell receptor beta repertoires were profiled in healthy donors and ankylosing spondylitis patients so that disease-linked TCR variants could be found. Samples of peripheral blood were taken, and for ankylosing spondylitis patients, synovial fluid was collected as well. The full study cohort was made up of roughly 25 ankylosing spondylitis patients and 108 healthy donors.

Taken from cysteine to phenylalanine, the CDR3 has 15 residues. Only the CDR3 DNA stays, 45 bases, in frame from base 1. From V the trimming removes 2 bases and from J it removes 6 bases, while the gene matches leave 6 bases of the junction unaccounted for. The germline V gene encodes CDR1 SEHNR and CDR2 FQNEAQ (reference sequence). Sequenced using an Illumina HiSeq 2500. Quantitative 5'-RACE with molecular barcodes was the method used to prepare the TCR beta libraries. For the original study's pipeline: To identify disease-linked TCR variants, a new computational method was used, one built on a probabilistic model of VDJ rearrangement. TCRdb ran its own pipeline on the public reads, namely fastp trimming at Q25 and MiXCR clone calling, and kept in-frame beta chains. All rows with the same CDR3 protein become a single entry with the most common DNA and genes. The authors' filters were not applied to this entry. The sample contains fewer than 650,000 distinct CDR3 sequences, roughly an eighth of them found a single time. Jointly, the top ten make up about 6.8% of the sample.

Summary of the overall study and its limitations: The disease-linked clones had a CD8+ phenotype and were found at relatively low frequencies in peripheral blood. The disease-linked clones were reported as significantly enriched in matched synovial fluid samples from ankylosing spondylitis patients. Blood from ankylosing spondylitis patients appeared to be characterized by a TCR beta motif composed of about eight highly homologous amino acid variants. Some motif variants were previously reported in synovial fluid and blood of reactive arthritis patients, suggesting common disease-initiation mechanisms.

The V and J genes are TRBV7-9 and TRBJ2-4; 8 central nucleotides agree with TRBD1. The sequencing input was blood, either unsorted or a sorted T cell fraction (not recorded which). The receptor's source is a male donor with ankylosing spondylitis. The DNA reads TGTGCCAGCAGCTTACCCGGACAGGGAAGAAACATTCAGTACTTC. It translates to CASSLPGQGRNIQYF. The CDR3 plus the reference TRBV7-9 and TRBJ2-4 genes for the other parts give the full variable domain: DTGVSQNPRHKITKRGQNVTFRCDPISEHNRLYWYRQTLGQGPEFLTYFQNEAQLEKSRLLSDRFSAERPKGSFSTLEIQRTEQGDSAMYLCASSLPGQGRNIQYFGAGTRLSVL.